This entry lists 3 T cell receptor beta chains sequenced from one sample in a study of blood T cells in healthy people across ages. The use of a sample-barcoded 5' primer and a J-beta primer mix characterized a second PCR of roughly 6 to 11 cycles. MiXCR was run by TCRdb on the 5' RACE reads, yielding one entry per CDR3 protein. Of 790,000 or so distinct CDR3 sequences in the sample, approximately 60% were seen once. The sequenced material came from blood. These receptors all come from a middle-aged man in good health.

This chain joins TRBV7-2 and TRBJ1-2, with D perhaps matching TRBD1 (5 bases). The CDR3 sequence is 17 residues long. Germline CDR1 and CDR2: SGHTA and FQGNSA. V gave up 0 bases and J gave up 1 base, with 15 bases separating them. CDR3 amino acids: CASSLAPLGTSNYGYTF. In DNA, the CDR3 is TGTGCCAGCAGCTTAGCCCCCCTGGGGACGAGTAACTATGGCTACACCTTC.

V is TRBV10-3 and J is TRBJ2-3; 9 nucleotides match TRBD2. This CDR3 region has 17 residues. In germline, CDR1 is ENHRY, CDR2 SYGVKD. The trim removed 5 bases at V and 4 bases at J, leaving 13 bases unmatched. CDR3: CAISRSGAGGSADTQYF. The DNA of the CDR3 is TGTGCCATCAGTCGGTCAGGGGCGGGAGGGAGCGCAGATACGCAGTATTTT.

The chain couples TRBV4-2 to TRBJ2-4; 10 bases match TRBD2. The assigned J gene may be wrong: the sequence end matches TRBJ2-7 better. Germline CDR1 reads LGHNA; CDR2 reads YNFKEQ. This CDR3 region has 17 residues. The CDR3 loop is CASSPGGLAGEVYEQYF. The CDR3 DNA reads TGTGCCAGCAGCCCTGGGGGGCTAGCGGGAGAGGTCTACGAGCAGTACTTC.